The sequence of this TCR beta chain was determined in a study of blood T cell repertoires in COVID-19. Cohorts were determined from participant-reported clinical history. Shortly before study entry, within 2 weeks, exposed participants had met a COVID-19 case. Profiling relied on immunoSEQ multiplex PCR, and the TCRdb table lists in-frame clones only, not all of them. This sample has 350,000 to 450,000 clones, with approximately 91% found just once. J lost 7 bases, V lost 5 bases, and 9 bases had no gene match. The CDR3 covers 14 residues. Germline V lookup: CDR1 LNHDA, CDR2 SQIVND (reference sequence).

The TCR was taken from a woman between 18 and 30 years old who had been exposed to COVID-19. Material for sequencing was PBMCs or T cells enriched from blood (not recorded which). The genes are TRBV19 and TRBJ2-7; 9 positions match TRBD1. CDR3 amino acids: CASSPGQGKREQYF. The DNA of the CDR3 is TGTGCCAGTAGTCCCGGACAGGGGAAAAGGGAGCAGTACTTC. Combining the CDR3 with reference TRBV19 and TRBJ2-7 gives the whole variable domain DGGITQSPKYLFRKEGQNVTLSCEQNLNHDAMYWYRQDPGQGLRLIYYSQIVNDFQKGDIAEGYSVSREKKESFPLTVTSAQKNPTAFYLCASSPGQGKREQYFGPGTRLTVT.